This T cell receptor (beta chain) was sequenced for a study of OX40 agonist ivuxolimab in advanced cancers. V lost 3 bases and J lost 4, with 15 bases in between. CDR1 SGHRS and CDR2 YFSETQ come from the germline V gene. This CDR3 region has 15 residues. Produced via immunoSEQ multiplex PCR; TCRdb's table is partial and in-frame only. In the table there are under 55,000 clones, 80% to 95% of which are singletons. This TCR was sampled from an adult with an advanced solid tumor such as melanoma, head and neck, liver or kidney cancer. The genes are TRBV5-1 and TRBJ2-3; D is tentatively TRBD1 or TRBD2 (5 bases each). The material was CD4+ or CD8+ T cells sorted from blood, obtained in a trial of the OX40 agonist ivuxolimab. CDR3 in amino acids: CASSSLEGRADTQYF. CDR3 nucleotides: TGCGCCAGCAGCTCGCTTGAGGGGCGAGCAGATACGCAGTATTTT.